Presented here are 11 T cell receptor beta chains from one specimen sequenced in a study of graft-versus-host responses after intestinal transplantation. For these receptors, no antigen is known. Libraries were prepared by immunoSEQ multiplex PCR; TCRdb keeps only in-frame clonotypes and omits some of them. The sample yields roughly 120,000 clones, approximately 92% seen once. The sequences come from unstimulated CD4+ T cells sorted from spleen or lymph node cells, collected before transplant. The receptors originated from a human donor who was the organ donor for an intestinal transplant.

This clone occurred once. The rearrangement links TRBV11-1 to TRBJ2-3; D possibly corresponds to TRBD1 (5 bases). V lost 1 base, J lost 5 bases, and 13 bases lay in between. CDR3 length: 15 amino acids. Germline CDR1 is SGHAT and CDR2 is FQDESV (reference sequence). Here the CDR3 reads CASSLVGNQGDTQYF. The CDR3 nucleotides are TGTGCCAGCAGCTTAGTTGGAAACCAGGGAGATACGCAGTATTTT.

In nucleotides, the CDR3 is TGTGCCAGCAGTTTTGCGGTGGCGGGGACTGAAGCTTTCTTT. Encoded protein: CASSFAVAGTEAFF. The chain combines TRBV27 with TRBJ1-1; D not certain. V shed 3 bases and J shed 5 bases, with 13 bases lying between them. This CDR3 comprises 14 residues. The V gene's germline CDR1 is MNHEY and CDR2 SMNVEV (reference sequence).

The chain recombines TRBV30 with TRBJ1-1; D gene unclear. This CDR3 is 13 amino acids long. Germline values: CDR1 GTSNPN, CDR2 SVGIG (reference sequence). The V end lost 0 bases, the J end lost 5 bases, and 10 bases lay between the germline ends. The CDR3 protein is CAWSVVRETEAFF. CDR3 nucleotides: TGTGCCTGGAGTGTAGTCCGGGAGACTGAAGCTTTCTTT.

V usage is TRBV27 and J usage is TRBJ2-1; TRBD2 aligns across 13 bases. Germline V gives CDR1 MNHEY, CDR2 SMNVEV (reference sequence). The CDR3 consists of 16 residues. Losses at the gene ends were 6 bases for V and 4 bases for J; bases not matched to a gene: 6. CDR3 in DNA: TGTGCCAGCAGCTACCGACTAGCGGGAGGATACAATGAGCAGTTCTTC. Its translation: CASSYRLAGGYNEQFF.

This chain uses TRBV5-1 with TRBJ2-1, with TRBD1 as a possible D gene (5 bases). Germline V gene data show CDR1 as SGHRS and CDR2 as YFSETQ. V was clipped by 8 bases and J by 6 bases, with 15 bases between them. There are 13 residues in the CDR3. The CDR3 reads CASTGNFVNEQFF. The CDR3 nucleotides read TGCGCCAGTACAGGTAACTTTGTCAATGAGCAGTTCTTC.

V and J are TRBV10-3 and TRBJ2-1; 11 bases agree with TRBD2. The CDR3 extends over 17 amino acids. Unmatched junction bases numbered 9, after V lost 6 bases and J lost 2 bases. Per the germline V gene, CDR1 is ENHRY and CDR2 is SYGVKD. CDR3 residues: CAISANKGLAAYNEQFF. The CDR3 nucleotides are TGTGCCATCAGCGCCAACAAGGGACTAGCGGCCTACAATGAGCAGTTCTTC.

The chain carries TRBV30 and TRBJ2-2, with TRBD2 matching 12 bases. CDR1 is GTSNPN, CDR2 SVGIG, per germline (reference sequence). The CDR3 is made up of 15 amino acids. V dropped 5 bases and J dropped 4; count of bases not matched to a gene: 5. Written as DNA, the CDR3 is TGTGCCTGGGGCGGACTAGCGGGAATCACCGGGGAGCTGTTTTTT. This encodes CAWGGLAGITGELFF.

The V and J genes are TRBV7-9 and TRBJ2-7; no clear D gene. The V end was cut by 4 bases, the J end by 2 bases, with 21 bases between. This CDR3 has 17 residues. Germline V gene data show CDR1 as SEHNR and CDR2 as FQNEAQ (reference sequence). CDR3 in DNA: TGTGCCAGCAGCTCGAATTTGCTCGGCCGCCTTACCTACGAGCAGTACTTC. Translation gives CASSSNLLGRLTYEQYF.

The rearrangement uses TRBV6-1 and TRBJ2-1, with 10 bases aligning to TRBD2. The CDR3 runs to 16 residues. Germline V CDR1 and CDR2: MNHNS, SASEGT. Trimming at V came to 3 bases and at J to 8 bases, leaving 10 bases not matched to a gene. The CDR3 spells CASSDVWLAGVYEQFF. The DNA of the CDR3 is TGTGCCAGCAGTGACGTCTGGCTAGCGGGAGTCTATGAGCAGTTCTTC.

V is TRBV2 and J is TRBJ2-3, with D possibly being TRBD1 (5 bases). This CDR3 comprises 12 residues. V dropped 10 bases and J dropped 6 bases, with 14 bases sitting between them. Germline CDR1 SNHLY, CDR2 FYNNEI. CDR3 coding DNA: TGTGCCATCGCCAGATCAGGGGATACGCAGTATTTT. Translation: CAIARSGDTQYF. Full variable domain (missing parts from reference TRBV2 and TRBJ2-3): EPEVTQTPSHQVTQMGQEVILRCVPISNHLYFYWYRQILGQKVEFLVSFYNNEISEKSEIFDDQFSVERPDGSNFTLKIRSTKLEDSAMYFCAIARSGDTQYFGPGTRLTVL.

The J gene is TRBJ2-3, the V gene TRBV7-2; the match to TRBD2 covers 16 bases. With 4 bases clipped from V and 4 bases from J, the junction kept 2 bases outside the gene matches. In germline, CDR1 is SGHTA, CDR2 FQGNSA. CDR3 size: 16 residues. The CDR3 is CASSSGLAGGADTQYF. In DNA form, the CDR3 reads TGTGCCAGCAGCTCGGGACTAGCGGGAGGGGCAGATACGCAGTATTTT.